This T cell receptor (beta chain) is drawn from a study of blood T cell repertoires in COVID-19. About the research overall: Acute-phase and convalescent COVID-19 samples originated in the United States, Italy and Spain. PBMCs, B-cell-depleted T cells, or T cells were the source of the cDNA or gDNA that made up the material.

Germline V gives CDR1 GTSNPN, CDR2 SVGIG (reference sequence). Unmatched junction bases numbered 3, after V lost 4 bases and J lost 9 bases. The CDR3 is 12 amino acids. How the authors handled the data: How many nucleated cells were present was estimated from reference gene primer amplification. The method was immunoSEQ multiplex PCR; TCRdb's version includes in-frame clones alone and lacks a portion of them. V, J and clone size are taken as reported in that table, and D and trimming were inferred from the DNA itself. The sample yields under 300,000 clones, around four fifths seen once. The sequenced sample was peripheral blood. This receptor was taken from a woman in her 50s who had recovered from COVID-19. This sequence joins TRBV30 and TRBJ1-4, with 9 bases identical to TRBD1. CDR3 DNA: TGTGCCTGGAACAGGGGGCTTCAAAAACTGTTTTTT. It codes for CAWNRGLQKLFF.